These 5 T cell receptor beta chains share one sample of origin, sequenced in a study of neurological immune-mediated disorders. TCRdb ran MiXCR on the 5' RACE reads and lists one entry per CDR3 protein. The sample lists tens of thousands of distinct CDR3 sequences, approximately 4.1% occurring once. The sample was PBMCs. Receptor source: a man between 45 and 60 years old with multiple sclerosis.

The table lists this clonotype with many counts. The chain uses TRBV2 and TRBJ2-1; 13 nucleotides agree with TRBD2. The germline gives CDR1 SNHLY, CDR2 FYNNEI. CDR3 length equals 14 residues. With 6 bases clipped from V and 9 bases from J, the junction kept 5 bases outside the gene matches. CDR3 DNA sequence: TGTGCCAGCAGGGGACTAGCGGGATCGGGTGAGCAGTTCTTC. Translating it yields CASRGLAGSGEQFF.

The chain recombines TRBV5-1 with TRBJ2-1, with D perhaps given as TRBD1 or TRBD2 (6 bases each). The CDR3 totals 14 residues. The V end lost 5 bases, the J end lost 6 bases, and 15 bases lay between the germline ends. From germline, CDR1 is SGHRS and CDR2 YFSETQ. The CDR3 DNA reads TGCGCCAGCAGTTGGGGGGCCGATATCAATGAGCAGTTCTTC. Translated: CASSWGADINEQFF.

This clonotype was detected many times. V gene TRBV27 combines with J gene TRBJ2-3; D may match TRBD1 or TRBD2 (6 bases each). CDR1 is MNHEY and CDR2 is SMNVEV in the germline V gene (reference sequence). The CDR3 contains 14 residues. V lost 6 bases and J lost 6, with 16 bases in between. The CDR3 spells CASRQGGGSDTQYF. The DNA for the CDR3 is TGTGCCAGCAGACAGGGAGGAGGATCGGATACGCAGTATTTT.

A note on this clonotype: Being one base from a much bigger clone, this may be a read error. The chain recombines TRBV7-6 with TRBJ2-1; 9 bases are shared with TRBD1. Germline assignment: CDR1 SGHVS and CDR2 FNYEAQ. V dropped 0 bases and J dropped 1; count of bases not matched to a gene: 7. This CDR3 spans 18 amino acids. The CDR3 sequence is CASSLAGQGRRSYNEQFF. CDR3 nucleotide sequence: TGTGCCAGCAGCTTAGCGGGACAGGGTCGAAGATCCTACAATGAGCAGTTCTTC.

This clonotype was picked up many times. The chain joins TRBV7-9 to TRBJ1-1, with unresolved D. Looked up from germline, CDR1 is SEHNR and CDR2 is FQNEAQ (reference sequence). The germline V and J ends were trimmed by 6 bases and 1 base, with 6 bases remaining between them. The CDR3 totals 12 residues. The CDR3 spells CASRGGNTEAFF. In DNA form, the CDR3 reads TGTGCCAGCAGAGGAGGGAACACTGAAGCTTTCTTT.